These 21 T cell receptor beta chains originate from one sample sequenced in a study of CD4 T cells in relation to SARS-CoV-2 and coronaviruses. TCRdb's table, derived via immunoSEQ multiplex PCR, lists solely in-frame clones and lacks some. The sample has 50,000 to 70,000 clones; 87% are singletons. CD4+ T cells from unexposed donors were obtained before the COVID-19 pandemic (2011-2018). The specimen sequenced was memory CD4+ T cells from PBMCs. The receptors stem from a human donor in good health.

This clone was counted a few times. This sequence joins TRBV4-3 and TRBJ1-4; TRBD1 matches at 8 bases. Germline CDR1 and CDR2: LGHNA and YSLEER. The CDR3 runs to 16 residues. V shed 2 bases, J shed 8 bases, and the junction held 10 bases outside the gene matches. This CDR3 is CASSQIFGQGGEKLFF. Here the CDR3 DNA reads TGCGCCAGCAGCCAAATTTTTGGACAGGGCGGCGAAAAACTGTTTTTT.

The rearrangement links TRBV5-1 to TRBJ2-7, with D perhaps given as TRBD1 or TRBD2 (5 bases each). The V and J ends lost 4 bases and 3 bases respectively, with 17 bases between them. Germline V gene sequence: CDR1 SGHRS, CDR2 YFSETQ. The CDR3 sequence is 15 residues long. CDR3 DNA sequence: TGCGCCAGCAGCGAGGGCCAGGGCCCTTTCTACGAGCAGTACTTC. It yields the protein CASSEGQGPFYEQYF. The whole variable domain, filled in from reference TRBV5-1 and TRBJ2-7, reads KAGVTQTPRYLIKTRGQQVTLSCSPISGHRSVSWYQQTPGQGLQFLFEYFSETQRNKGNFPGRFSGRQFSNSRSEMNVSTLELGDSALYLCASSEGQGPFYEQYFGPGTRLTVT.

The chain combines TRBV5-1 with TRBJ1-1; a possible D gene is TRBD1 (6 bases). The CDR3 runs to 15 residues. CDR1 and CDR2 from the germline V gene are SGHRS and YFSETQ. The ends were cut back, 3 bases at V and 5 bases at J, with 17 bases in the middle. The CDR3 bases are TGCGCCAGCAGCTCCGGTGTGGGGGCCGGAACTGAAGCTTTCTTT. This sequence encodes CASSSGVGAGTEAFF.

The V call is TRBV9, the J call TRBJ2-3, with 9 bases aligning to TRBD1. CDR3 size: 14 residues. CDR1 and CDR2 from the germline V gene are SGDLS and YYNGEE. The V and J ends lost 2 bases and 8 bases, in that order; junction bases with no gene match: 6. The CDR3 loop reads CASSVNRGPSTQYF. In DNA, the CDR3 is TGTGCCAGCAGCGTCAACAGGGGGCCAAGTACGCAGTATTTT.

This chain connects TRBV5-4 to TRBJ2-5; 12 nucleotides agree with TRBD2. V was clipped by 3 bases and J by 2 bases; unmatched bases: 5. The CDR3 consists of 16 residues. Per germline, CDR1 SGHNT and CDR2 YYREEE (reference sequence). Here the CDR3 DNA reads TGTGCCAGCAGCTCGACTAGCGGGAGAGGTCAAGAGACCCAGTACTTC. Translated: CASSSTSGRGQETQYF.

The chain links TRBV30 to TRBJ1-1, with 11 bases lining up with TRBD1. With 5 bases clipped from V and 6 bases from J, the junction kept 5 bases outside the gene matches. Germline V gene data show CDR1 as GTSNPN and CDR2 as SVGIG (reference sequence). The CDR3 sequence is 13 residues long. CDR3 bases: TGTGCCTGGGTCCCGGACAGGGGGCCTGAAGCTTTCTTT. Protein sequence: CAWVPDRGPEAFF.

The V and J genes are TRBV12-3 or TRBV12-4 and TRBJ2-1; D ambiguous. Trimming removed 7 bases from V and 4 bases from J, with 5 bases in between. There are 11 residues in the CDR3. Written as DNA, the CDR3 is TGTGCCAGCACCCCATACAATGAGCAGTTCTTC. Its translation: CASTPYNEQFF.

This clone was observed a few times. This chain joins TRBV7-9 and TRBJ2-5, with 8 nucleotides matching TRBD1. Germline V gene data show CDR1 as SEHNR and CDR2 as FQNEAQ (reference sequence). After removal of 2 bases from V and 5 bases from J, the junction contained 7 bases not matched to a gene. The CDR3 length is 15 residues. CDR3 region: CASSLRQGAGETQYF. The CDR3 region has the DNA TGTGCCAGCAGCTTAAGGCAGGGGGCCGGGGAGACCCAGTACTTC.

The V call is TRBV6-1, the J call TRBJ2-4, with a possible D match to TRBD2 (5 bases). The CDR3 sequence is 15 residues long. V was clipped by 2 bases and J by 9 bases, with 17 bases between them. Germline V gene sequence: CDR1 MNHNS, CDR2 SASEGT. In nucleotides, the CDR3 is TGTGCCAGCAGTGAAAGAGCGGACTCAAGCTCCATTCAGTACTTC. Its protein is CASSERADSSSIQYF.

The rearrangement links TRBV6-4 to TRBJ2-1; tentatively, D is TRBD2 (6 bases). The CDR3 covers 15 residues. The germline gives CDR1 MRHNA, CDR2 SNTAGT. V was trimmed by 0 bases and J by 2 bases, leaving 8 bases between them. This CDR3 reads CASSDSGLPYNEQFF. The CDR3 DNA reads TGTGCCAGCAGTGACTCAGGACTACCCTACAATGAGCAGTTCTTC.

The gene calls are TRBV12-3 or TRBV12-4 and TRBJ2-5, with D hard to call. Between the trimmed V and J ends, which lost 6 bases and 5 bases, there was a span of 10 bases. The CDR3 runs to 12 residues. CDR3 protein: CASRRMMETQYF. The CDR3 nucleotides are TGTGCCAGCAGACGTATGATGGAGACCCAGTACTTC.

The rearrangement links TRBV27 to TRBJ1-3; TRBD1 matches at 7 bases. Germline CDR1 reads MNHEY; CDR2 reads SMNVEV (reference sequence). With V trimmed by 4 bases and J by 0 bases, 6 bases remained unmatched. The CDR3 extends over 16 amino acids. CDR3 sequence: CASSSPGTDSGNTIYF. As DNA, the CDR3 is TGTGCCAGCAGTTCCCCCGGGACAGACTCTGGAAACACCATATATTTT.

In DNA form, the CDR3 reads TGTGCCAGCTCACCAGCGACTAGCGGGGGGGCCTACAATGAGCAGTTCTTC. This translates into CASSPATSGGAYNEQFF. This chain uses TRBV18 with TRBJ2-1; TRBD2 matches at 14 bases. This CDR3 spans 17 amino acids. V lost 2 bases to trimming and J lost 2 bases; unmatched junction nucleotides: 2. The V gene's germline CDR1 is KGHSH and CDR2 LQKENI.

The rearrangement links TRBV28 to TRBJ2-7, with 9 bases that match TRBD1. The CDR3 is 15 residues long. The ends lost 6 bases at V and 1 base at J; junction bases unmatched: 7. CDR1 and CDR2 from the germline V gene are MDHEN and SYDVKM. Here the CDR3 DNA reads TGTGCCAGCAGCACCTCCGGGACAGGGTCCTACGAGCAGTACTTC. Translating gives CASSTSGTGSYEQYF.

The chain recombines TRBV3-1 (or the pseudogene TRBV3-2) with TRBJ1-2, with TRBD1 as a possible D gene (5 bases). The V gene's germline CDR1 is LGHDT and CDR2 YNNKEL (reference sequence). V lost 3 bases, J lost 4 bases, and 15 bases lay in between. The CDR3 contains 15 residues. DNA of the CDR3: TGTGCCAGCAGCCAGGCAGGGTCTCTGGTCTATGGCTACACCTTC. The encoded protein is CASSQAGSLVYGYTF.

CDR3 sequence: CASSPGGGVGGYTF. CDR3 sequence (DNA): TGTGCCAGCAGTCCGGGGGGAGGGGTGGGAGGCTACACCTTC. This chain uses TRBV27 with TRBJ1-2; tentatively, D is TRBD1 (5 bases). Germline V gives CDR1 MNHEY, CDR2 SMNVEV (reference sequence). V was cut by 5 bases and J by 8 bases, with 18 bases left in between. This CDR3 contains 14 residues.

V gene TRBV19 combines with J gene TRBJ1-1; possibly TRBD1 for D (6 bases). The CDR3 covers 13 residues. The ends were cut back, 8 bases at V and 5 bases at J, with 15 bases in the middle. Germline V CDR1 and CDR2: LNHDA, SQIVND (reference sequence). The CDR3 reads CASGQTLGTEAFF. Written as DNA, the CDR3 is TGTGCCAGTGGACAGACTTTAGGGACTGAAGCTTTCTTT.

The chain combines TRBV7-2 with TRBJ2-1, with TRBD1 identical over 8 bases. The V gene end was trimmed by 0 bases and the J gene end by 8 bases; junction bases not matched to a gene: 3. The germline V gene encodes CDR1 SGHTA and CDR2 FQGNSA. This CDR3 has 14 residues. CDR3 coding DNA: TGTGCCAGCAGCTTAGCAAGACAGGGGTATGAGCAGTTCTTC. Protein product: CASSLARQGYEQFF. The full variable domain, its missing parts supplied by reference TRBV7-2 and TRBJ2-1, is GAGVSQSPSNKVTEKGKDVELRCDPISGHTALYWYRQSLGQGLEFLIYFQGNSAPDKSGLPSDRFSAERTGGSVSTLTIQRTQQEDSAVYLCASSLARQGYEQFFGPGTRLTVL.

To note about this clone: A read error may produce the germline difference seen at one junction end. CDR3 sequence: CASSSDGFEPFF. CDR3 coding DNA: TGTGCCAGCAGCTCGGACGGGTTTGAACCTTTCTTT. This chain uses TRBV11-2 with TRBJ1-1, with no clear D. Germline V gives CDR1 SGHAT, CDR2 FQNNGV. This CDR3 region has 12 residues. The variable domain in full, with the rest retrieved from reference TRBV11-2 and TRBJ1-1, is EAGVAQSPRYKIIEKRQSVAFWCNPISGHATLYWYQQILGQGPKLLIQFQNNGVVDDSQLPKDRFSAERLKGVDSTLKIQPAKLEDSAVYLCASSSDGFEPFFGQGTRLTVV.

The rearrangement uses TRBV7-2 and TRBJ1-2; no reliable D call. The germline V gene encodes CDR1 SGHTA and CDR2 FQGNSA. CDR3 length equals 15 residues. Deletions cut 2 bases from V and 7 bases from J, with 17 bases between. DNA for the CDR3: TGTGCCAGCAGCTTACAAACACCCCTGACGCGTGGCTACACCTTC. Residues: CASSLQTPLTRGYTF.

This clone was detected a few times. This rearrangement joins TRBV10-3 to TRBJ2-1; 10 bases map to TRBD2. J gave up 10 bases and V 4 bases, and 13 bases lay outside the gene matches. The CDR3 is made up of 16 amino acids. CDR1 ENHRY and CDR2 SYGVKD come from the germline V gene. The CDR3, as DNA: TGTGCCATCAGTGGCTCGCTAGCGGGAGACGGCCGCGAGCAGTTCTTC. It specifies CAISGSLAGDGREQFF.